The following is a T cell receptor beta chain sequence with its context. Per germline, CDR1 SGHNT and CDR2 YENEEA. The CDR3 spans 12 residues. V was clipped by 3 bases and J by 12 bases, with 12 bases between them. This sample was included in a study of blood T cell repertoires in COVID-19. Sequenced by immunoSEQ multiplex PCR; TCRdb stores in-frame clones only, minus some. The sample includes fewer than 200,000 clones, less than 85% seen only once; the top ten take about 3%. The TCR originated in a human donor with acute or convalescent COVID-19. The donor label of this sample is uncertain. The sequenced sample consisted of peripheral blood. The rearrangement uses TRBV11-3 and TRBJ2-1; possible D gene TRBD1, 6 bases. The CDR3 coding sequence is TGTGCCAGCAGCTTTGTCAGAGGGGGGCAGTTCTTC. This codes for CASSFVRGGQFF. Full variable domain (rest looked up from reference TRBV11-3 and TRBJ2-1): EAGVVQSPRYKIIEKKQPVAFWCNPISGHNTLYWYLQNLGQGPELLIRYENEEAVDDSQLPKDRFSAERLKGVDSTLKIQPAELGDSAVYLCASSFVRGGQFFGPGTRLTVL.